The 22 T cell receptor beta chains below all came from one sample that was sequenced in a study of tumor and adjacent non-tumor tissue in lung cancer. The library came from three nested PCR rounds adapted from ARM-PCR protocols. TCRdb analysed the multiplex PCR reads with MiXCR anew, one entry per CDR3 protein. The sample contains some 100,000 distinct CDR3 sequences, 60% to 80% of which appear only once. RNA was extracted from bulk tissue without any cell sorting. The sequenced sample was lung tumor tissue. These receptors were collected from a woman aged 55-75 years with non-small cell lung cancer.

Notes on this clonotype: The junction departs from the called germline gene at one end, perhaps through a read error. The chain has TRBV6-2 or TRBV6-3 and TRBJ2-5; TRBD2 matches 12 bases. This CDR3 is 16 amino acids long. Germline V gives CDR1 MNHEY, CDR2 SVGEGT. The CDR3 spells CASSYASGRADETRYF. For the CDR3, the DNA is TGTGCCAGCAGTTACGCTAGCGGGAGGGCCGATGAGACCCGGTACTTC.

This clonotype came up once. A read error is possible here, since a much larger clone lies one base away. The conserved closing phenylalanine or tryptophan is absent in this CDR3, likely reflecting a read error. The rearrangement joins TRBV11-2 to TRBJ2-3; possible D gene TRBD2, 6 bases. The CDR3 contains 15 residues. From germline, CDR1 is SGHAT and CDR2 FQNNGV. V was shortened by 2 bases and J by 3 bases, with 12 bases between the two germline ends. The CDR3 protein is CASSLRKGRTDTQYS. The CDR3 DNA reads as TGTGCCAGCAGCTTAAGGAAAGGGAGGACAGATACGCAGTATTCT.

This clonotype appeared a few times. The CDR3 loop reads CSARISGANVLTF. The CDR3 DNA reads TGCAGTGCTCGAATATCTGGGGCCAACGTCCTGACTTTC. The gene calls are TRBV20-1 and TRBJ2-6; D remains unclear. CDR1 and CDR2 from the germline V gene are DFQATT and SNEGSKA (reference sequence). V lost 5 bases and J lost 1, with 6 bases in between. The CDR3 loop spans 13 amino acids.

Comment on this clonotype: It may be a read error: a sequence one base away is much more abundant. The CDR3 nucleotides are TGTGCCAGCAGCCAAGAGTTACAGCACACCGGGGAGCCGTTTTTT. Translation gives CASSQELQHTGEPFF. This chain joins TRBV4-2 and TRBJ2-2; possible D gene TRBD2, 5 bases. Germline-derived CDR1 and CDR2 are LGHNA and YNFKEQ. The CDR3 has 15 amino acids.

This chain joins TRBV11-2 and TRBJ1-2; D is perhaps TRBD1 (6 bases). This CDR3 region has 19 residues. Trimming cost V 5 bases and J 4 bases, with 29 bases left between them. Germline V gene sequence: CDR1 SGHAT, CDR2 FQNNGV. CDR3 bases: TGTGCCAGCAGCGCAGACTTTACCTGGACAGATGAGATGTCCTATGGCTACACCTTC. This encodes CASSADFTWTDEMSYGYTF. The full variable domain, in which reference TRBV11-2 and TRBJ1-2 provide the parts outside the CDR3, is EAGVAQSPRYKIIEKRQSVAFWCNPISGHATLYWYQQILGQGPKLLIQFQNNGVVDDSQLPKDRFSAERLKGVDSTLKIQPAKLEDSAVYLCASSADFTWTDEMSYGYTFGSGTRLTVV.

Worth noting for this clonotype: The junction shows a germline mismatch at one end, possibly a read error. The V and J genes are TRBV11-2 and TRBJ1-3, with 7 bases matching TRBD1. CDR1 and CDR2 (germline): SGHAT, FQNNGV. The CDR3 has 17 residues. CDR3 DNA: TGTACCAGTAGCTTCCGCGGGACAGCAGTCTTTGGAAATACCATATATTTT. This encodes CTSSFRGTAVFGNTIYF.

This clonotype is medium-sized (0.01 to 0.1%). The J gene is TRBJ2-5, the V gene TRBV6-1, with D maybe TRBD1 (5 bases). V was shortened by 3 bases and J by 3 bases, with 8 bases between the two germline ends. Germline V gene lookup returns CDR1 MNHNS and CDR2 SASEGT. The CDR3 contains 13 residues. The CDR3 is CASSEHRKETQYF. In nucleotides, the CDR3 is TGTGCCAGCAGTGAGCACAGGAAAGAGACCCAGTACTTC.

This clonotype came up many times. The CDR3: CASIRGAPPYFTKQYF. The CDR3 DNA follows: TGTGCCAGCATTAGGGGAGCGCCGCCGTATTTTACGAAGCAGTACTTC. V usage is TRBV28 and J usage is TRBJ2-7; D possibly uses TRBD1 or TRBD2 (5 bases each). The CDR3 is 16 residues long. Trimming took 7 bases from V and 8 from J, leaving 27 bases between them. The germline V gene has CDR1 MDHEN and CDR2 SYDVKM.

A remark on this clonotype: One end of the junction fails to match germline, which may point to a read error. The chain is built from TRBV28 and TRBJ2-2, with D maybe TRBD2 (6 bases). The germline V gene has CDR1 MDHEN and CDR2 SYDVKM. The CDR3 length is 15 residues. The CDR3 bases are TGTGCCAGCAGTTCCCCTAGCGCAAGCACCTGGGAGCTGTTTTTT. Translating gives CASSSPSASTWELFF.

For this clonotype: Relative to the germline gene, one junction end is altered; a read error may explain this. V and J are TRBV12-3 or TRBV12-4 and TRBJ2-2; no reliable D call. The CDR3 has 16 amino acids. The CDR3 region is CASRPRYGSNAGELFF. DNA of the CDR3: TGTGCCAGCAGACCGCGGTACGGTTCGAACGCCGGGGAGCTGTTTTTT.

The rearrangement uses TRBV12-3 or TRBV12-4 and TRBJ1-2; D perhaps matches TRBD1 (6 bases). The CDR3 is made up of 13 amino acids. V was cut by 6 bases and J by 11 bases, with 19 bases left in between. The CDR3 DNA reads as TGTGCCAGCAGCCGTACAGGGTTATCTGGATACACCTTC. Residues: CASSRTGLSGYTF.

This chain joins TRBV11-2 and TRBJ1-5; D gene ambiguous. The CDR3 covers 15 residues. Germline V CDR1 and CDR2: SGHAT, FQNNGV. Trimming removed 6 bases at V and 2 bases at J, with 14 bases between. The CDR3 loop is CASRLNRGGNQPQHF. CDR3 nucleotides: TGTGCCAGCAGGTTAAATCGCGGTGGCAATCAGCCCCAGCATTTT.

CDR3 residues: CASSPAGQRDTQYF. The CDR3 DNA is TGTGCCAGCTCACCGGCGGGCCAGAGGGATACGCAGTATTTT. The chain carries TRBV18 and TRBJ2-3; D might be TRBD2 (5 bases). V shed 3 bases and J shed 6 bases, with 13 bases lying between them. Germline V lookup: CDR1 KGHSH, CDR2 LQKENI. The CDR3 length is 14 residues. Supplemented by reference TRBV18 and TRBJ2-3, the full variable domain reads NAGVMQNPRHLVRRRGQEARLRCSPMKGHSHVYWYRQLPEEGLKFMVYLQKENIIDESGMPKERFSAEFPKEGPSILRIQQVVRGDSAAYFCASSPAGQRDTQYFGPGTRLTVL.

About this clonotype: Just one base apart from a much larger clone, this may be a read error. The V call is TRBV6-2 or TRBV6-3, the J call TRBJ1-1; D remains ambiguous. The CDR3 runs 12 residues. Per germline, CDR1 MNHEY and CDR2 SVGEGT. With 6 bases removed from V and 3 bases from J, the gap between germline ends came to 8 bases. The DNA of the CDR3 is TGTGCCAGCAGACTTCTCTACACTGAAGCTTTCTTT. As protein: CASRLLYTEAFF.

A remark on this clonotype: A much larger clone lies a single base off, so this may be a read error. The chain couples TRBV13 to TRBJ2-2, with 11 bases lining up with TRBD1. Germline V CDR1 and CDR2: PRHDT, FYEKMQ (reference sequence). The CDR3 has 14 residues. The CDR3 DNA is TGTGCCGGCAGCGCCCGGACAGGGGGCCGGGAGCTGTTTTTT. This encodes CAGSARTGGRELFF.

Of note for this clonotype: Being one base from a much bigger clone, this may be a read error. The chain has TRBV4-3 and TRBJ1-4; 9 nucleotides match TRBD1. Per the germline V gene, CDR1 is LGHNA and CDR2 is YSLEER. This CDR3 spans 16 amino acids. Here the CDR3 DNA reads TGCGCCAGCAGCCAAGCCGAAGGGACAGGGAATGAAAAACTGTATTTT. It specifies CASSQAEGTGNEKLYF.

This chain joins TRBV30 and TRBJ2-7, with TRBD1 matching 9 bases. The CDR3 length is 13 residues. From germline, CDR1 is GTSNPN and CDR2 SVGIG (reference sequence). The CDR3 loop is CTLKGQGQYEQYF. CDR3 sequence (DNA): TGTACCTTGAAGGGACAGGGTCAGTACGAGCAGTACTTC.

The chain carries TRBV29-1 and TRBJ2-1; TRBD1 aligns across 8 bases. CDR1 is SQVTM, CDR2 ANQGSEA, per germline. The trim removed 7 bases at V and 8 bases at J, leaving 13 bases unmatched. This CDR3 region has 14 residues. The CDR3 nucleotides are TGCAGCGGAGGGGCCGGGACAGGAATCCATGAGCAGTTCTTC. Translation: CSGGAGTGIHEQFF.

The V gene is TRBV20-1, the J gene TRBJ1-5, with 7 bases aligning to TRBD1. The germline V gene has CDR1 DFQATT and CDR2 SNEGSKA (reference sequence). The CDR3 is made up of 16 amino acids. The CDR3 here is CNAKGARQGDYQPQHF. The CDR3, as DNA: TGCAATGCGAAGGGGGCGAGACAGGGAGACTATCAGCCCCAGCATTTT.

On this clonotype: A much more abundant neighbour one base away suggests this may be a read error. The rearrangement links TRBV28 to TRBJ2-5; 10 positions match TRBD1. J gave up 0 bases and V 7 bases, and 5 bases lay outside the gene matches. Germline-derived CDR1 and CDR2 are MDHEN and SYDVKM. This CDR3 comprises 15 residues. The CDR3 loop is CASTRTGGYQETQYF. The CDR3 DNA sequence: TGTGCCAGCACCCGGACAGGGGGGTACCAAGAGACCCAGTACTTC.

Concerning this clonotype: The final CDR3 position lacks the conserved phenylalanine or tryptophan, pointing to a likely read error. V and J are TRBV11-2 and TRBJ1-2; tentatively, D is TRBD1 (5 bases). Germline CDR1 and CDR2: SGHAT and FQNNGV. V lost 8 bases and J 7 bases, leaving 20 bases between the germline ends. The CDR3 totals 14 residues. This CDR3 reads CASRVYGTQAGYTL. DNA of the CDR3: TGTGCCAGCCGCGTATATGGGACCCAGGCTGGCTACACCCTC.

A remark on this clonotype: One junction end does not reproduce the germline sequence, and a read error may be involved. The chain has TRBV20-1 and TRBJ1-1; no clear D gene. CDR1 is DFQATT, CDR2 SNEGSKA, per germline (reference sequence). CDR3 size: 11 residues. The CDR3 DNA sequence: TGCAGTGCCTGGACGGGTACTGAAACTTTCTTT. Its protein is CSAWTGTETFF.